This T cell receptor (beta chain) is from a study of T cells in Graves' hyperthyroidism and ophthalmopathy. This clonotype was observed at least ten times. Amplification yielded TCR beta CDR3 regions, with RNA transcripts as the source. During a first-round RT-PCR of the TCR CDR3, the HTBI primer set was used. TCRdb fed the multiplex PCR reads into MiXCR, producing one record per CDR3 protein. In the table there are about 180,000 distinct CDR3 sequences, about 18% of which are singletons. Sequencing input: blood. This TCR was recovered from a woman between 50 and 59 years old with Graves' hyperthyroidism.

Here the CDR3 reads CASSYFRGILDTEAFF. The CDR3, as DNA: TGTGCCAGCAGTTACTTCCGAGGGATTTTAGACACTGAAGCTTTCTTT. V is TRBV6-6 and J is TRBJ1-1; D remains unclear. V lost 1 base, J lost 3 bases, and 15 bases lay in between. Germline values: CDR1 MNHNY, CDR2 SVGAGI (reference sequence). This CDR3 comprises 16 residues.